A single sample is the source of the 14 T cell receptor beta chains below, sequenced in a study of blood T cell repertoires in COVID-19. The protocol was immunoSEQ multiplex PCR, while the TCRdb copy is restricted to in-frame clones and leaves out a portion. This table holds about 120,000 clones, approximately 87% found once. Sequenced material: peripheral blood. The receptors come from a woman between 70 and 85 years old with acute or convalescent COVID-19.

V usage is TRBV5-1 and J usage is TRBJ1-1; no firm D call. The germline CDR1 and CDR2 sequences are SGHRS and YFSETQ. CDR3 length: 15 residues. The V and J ends lost 0 bases and 0 bases respectively, with 9 bases between them. In DNA form, the CDR3 reads TGCGCCAGCAGCTTGGGTCCAGAACTGAACACTGAAGCTTTCTTT. Its protein product is CASSLGPELNTEAFF. Variable domain in full (rest from reference TRBV5-1 and TRBJ1-1): KAGVTQTPRYLIKTRGQQVTLSCSPISGHRSVSWYQQTPGQGLQFLFEYFSETQRNKGNFPGRFSGRQFSNSRSEMNVSTLELGDSALYLCASSLGPELNTEAFFGQGTRLTVV.

The chain links TRBV6-4 to TRBJ1-5; no definite D call. V lost 6 bases and J lost 11, with 11 bases in between. The germline V gene has CDR1 MRHNA and CDR2 SNTAGT. This CDR3 spans 11 amino acids. The CDR3 loop reads CASRSSGAQHF. CDR3 DNA: TGTGCCAGCAGATCTTCAGGTGCCCAGCATTTT.

This clone was seen more than once but under ten times. The V gene is TRBV7-2, the J gene TRBJ2-2; 9 bases agree with TRBD2. V lost 2 bases, J lost 6 bases, and 7 bases stayed unmatched. The CDR3 consists of 16 residues. The germline gives CDR1 SGHTA, CDR2 FQGNSA. The CDR3 DNA follows: TGTGCCAGCAGCTTAAATGGCGGGGGGGCCTCCGGGGAGCTGTTTTTT. It specifies CASSLNGGGASGELFF.

This sequence joins TRBV5-1 and TRBJ1-1; TRBD1 matches at 9 bases. The CDR3 covers 13 residues. The germline V gene encodes CDR1 SGHRS and CDR2 YFSETQ. The V gene end was trimmed by 4 bases and the J gene end by 5 bases; junction bases not matched to a gene: 3. CDR3 loop: CASSGGQGTEAFF. As DNA, the CDR3 is TGCGCCAGCAGCGGAGGACAGGGGACTGAAGCTTTCTTT.

The V gene is TRBV19, the J gene TRBJ2-1; D may be TRBD1 (5 bases). V was clipped by 0 bases and J by 2 bases, with 14 bases between them. The germline gives CDR1 LNHDA, CDR2 SQIVND (reference sequence). CDR3 length equals 17 residues. As DNA, the CDR3 is TGTGCCAGTAGTATAGAGATCGGGCAGGGTCCCTACAATGAGCAGTTCTTC. It specifies CASSIEIGQGPYNEQFF.

The genes are TRBV5-1 and TRBJ2-7; the D gene is possibly TRBD1 (6 bases). The CDR3 has 14 amino acids. CDR1 is SGHRS, CDR2 YFSETQ, per germline. Trimming left V 4 bases short and J 0 bases short, with 11 bases between. The CDR3 protein is CASSVQGSSYEQYF. CDR3 coding DNA: TGCGCCAGCAGCGTCCAGGGGAGCTCCTACGAGCAGTACTTC.

The V and J genes are TRBV21-1 and TRBJ1-6; TRBD1, the table's D call, lacks a check against the DNA. TRBV21-1 is described as a pseudogene. The CDR3 length is 15 residues. The CDR3 region has the DNA TGTGCCAGCAGCCCCCCGACAGGGGATGGTTCACCCCTCCACTTT. Its translation: CASSPPTGDGSPLHF.

CDR3 residues: CASSQYSNQPQHF. DNA of the CDR3: TGTGCCAGCAGCCAGTATAGCAATCAGCCCCAGCATTTT. J is TRBJ1-5 and V is TRBV25-1; D call uncertain. Germline loops: CDR1 MGHDK, CDR2 SYGVNS. The CDR3 contains 13 residues. The V end was cut by 6 bases, the J end by 0 bases, with 6 bases between.

This sequence joins TRBV11-3 and TRBJ1-6, with D perhaps TRBD1 (6 bases). Trimming pared 1 base from V and 7 bases from J, leaving 11 bases between. This CDR3 has 15 amino acids. The germline gives CDR1 SGHNT, CDR2 YENEEA. The CDR3 region has the DNA TGTGCCAGCAGCTTAGGGGGGCTTCAGAATTCACCCCTCCACTTT. Translated: CASSLGGLQNSPLHF.

The chain employs TRBV19 and TRBJ1-1; 9 bases agree with TRBD1. V lost 5 bases, J lost 4 bases, and 8 bases stayed unmatched. The CDR3 has 15 amino acids. Germline-derived CDR1 and CDR2 are LNHDA and SQIVND (reference sequence). CDR3 loop: CASSSRTGAITEAFF. The CDR3 coding sequence is TGTGCCAGTAGTTCCCGGACAGGGGCGATCACTGAAGCTTTCTTT. The full variable domain, its missing parts supplied by reference TRBV19 and TRBJ1-1, is DGGITQSPKYLFRKEGQNVTLSCEQNLNHDAMYWYRQDPGQGLRLIYYSQIVNDFQKGDIAEGYSVSREKKESFPLTVTSAQKNPTAFYLCASSSRTGAITEAFFGQGTRLTVV.

The rearrangement uses TRBV19 and TRBJ1-3; possible D gene TRBD1, 6 bases. The length of the CDR3 is 14 residues. Trimming removed 7 bases from V and 2 bases from J, with 12 bases in between. CDR1 and CDR2 from the germline V gene are LNHDA and SQIVND (reference sequence). The CDR3 DNA reads as TGTGCCAGTACCAACCCAGGGGCTGGAAACACCATATATTTT. Its translation: CASTNPGAGNTIYF.

The chain has TRBV9 and TRBJ1-4; 7 bases are a match to TRBD1. This CDR3 comprises 15 residues. Germline V CDR1 and CDR2: SGDLS, YYNGEE. V lost 3 bases and J lost 0; bases outside the gene matches: 2. CDR3 residues: CASSATGATNEKLFF. CDR3 nucleotide sequence: TGTGCCAGCAGCGCCACAGGGGCAACTAATGAAAAACTGTTTTTT.

The chain is built from TRBV9 and TRBJ1-2; D is undetermined. Per germline, CDR1 SGDLS and CDR2 YYNGEE. Between the trimmed V and J ends, which lost 0 bases and 1 base, there was a span of 10 bases. The CDR3 has 15 amino acids. The DNA for the CDR3 is TGTGCCAGCAGCGTAGACGGCAGGCTTAACTATGGCTACACCTTC. Protein: CASSVDGRLNYGYTF.

The chain carries TRBV6-6 and TRBJ1-1; D is unclear. The CDR3 has 14 amino acids. Trimming removed 6 bases from V and 2 bases from J, with 13 bases in between. Germline assignment: CDR1 MNHNY and CDR2 SVGAGI (reference sequence). CDR3 protein: CASSPPGGNTEAFF. The CDR3 DNA sequence: TGTGCCAGCAGCCCCCCTGGAGGAAACACTGAAGCTTTCTTT.